One T cell receptor (beta chain) is described in this entry. Original methodology: Amplification with reference gene primers provided the estimates of nucleated cell counts. Assay: immunoSEQ multiplex PCR; the TCRdb copy retains only in-frame clones and omits some. The DNA was the basis for D and trimming; V, J and clone size are from that table. The sample shows 70,000 to 95,000 clones, roughly 90% of them seen only once. The junction had 7 bases not matched to a gene; V was cut back by 4 bases and J by 1 base. Germline values: CDR1 ENHRY, CDR2 SYGVKD. CDR3 length equals 15 residues. The source of the sample is a study of blood T cell repertoires in COVID-19. About the study: Acute and convalescent COVID-19 specimens originated in the United States, Italy and Spain. The cDNA or gDNA used as material had been derived from T cells, B-cell-depleted T cells, or PBMCs.

The source is a human donor with active COVID-19. The donor label of this sample is uncertain. The rearrangement joins TRBV10-3 to TRBJ2-7; TRBD2 matches 7 bases. The sequenced sample was peripheral blood. Here the CDR3 reads CAISGGGSASYEQYF. The CDR3 DNA reads TGTGCCATCAGTGGGGGGGGATCGGCGTCCTACGAGCAGTACTTC.